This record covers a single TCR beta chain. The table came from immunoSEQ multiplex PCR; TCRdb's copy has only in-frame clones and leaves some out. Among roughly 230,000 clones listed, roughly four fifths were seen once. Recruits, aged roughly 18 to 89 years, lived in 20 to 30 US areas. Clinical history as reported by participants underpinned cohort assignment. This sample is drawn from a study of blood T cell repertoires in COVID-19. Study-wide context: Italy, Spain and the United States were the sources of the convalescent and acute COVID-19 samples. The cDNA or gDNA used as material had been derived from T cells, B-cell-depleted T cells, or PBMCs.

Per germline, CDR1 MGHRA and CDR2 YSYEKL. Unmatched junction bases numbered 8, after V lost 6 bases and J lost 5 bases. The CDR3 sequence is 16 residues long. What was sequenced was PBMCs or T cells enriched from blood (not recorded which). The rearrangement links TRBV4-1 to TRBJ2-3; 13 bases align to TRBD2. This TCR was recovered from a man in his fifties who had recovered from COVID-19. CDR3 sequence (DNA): TGCGCCAGCAGTCGGACTAGCGGGGGAGCCGAAGATACGCAGTATTTT. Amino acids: CASSRTSGGAEDTQYF.